What follows are 30 T cell receptor beta chains derived from one specimen sequenced in a study of graft-versus-host responses after intestinal transplantation. Which antigens these TCRs recognize remains unknown. Profiling relied on immunoSEQ multiplex PCR, and the TCRdb table lists in-frame clones only, not all of them. The data hold approximately 130,000 clones, with 90% to 95% observed a single time. The sequenced sample was unstimulated CD4+ T cells sorted from spleen or lymph node cells, obtained before intestinal transplant. These receptors were collected from a human donor who received an intestinal transplant.

The sample holds one count of this clone. The chain links TRBV9 to TRBJ2-5, with TRBD2 identical over 10 bases. The length of the CDR3 is 13 residues. V shed 7 bases and J 4 bases; nucleotides not matched to a gene: 4. Looked up from germline, CDR1 is SGDLS and CDR2 is YYNGEE. The CDR3 sequence is CASGAGGRETQYF. CDR3 nucleotides: TGTGCCAGCGGAGCGGGGGGGCGAGAGACCCAGTACTTC.

The V and J genes are TRBV19 and TRBJ1-2; D is unclear. The ends were cut back, 5 bases at V and 8 bases at J, with 15 bases in the middle. CDR3 size: 13 residues. The germline V gene encodes CDR1 LNHDA and CDR2 SQIVND (reference sequence). This chain's CDR3 is CASSPLRGGGYTF. The CDR3 DNA follows: TGTGCCAGTAGTCCACTTCGGGGAGGCGGCTACACCTTC.

The chain recombines TRBV19 with TRBJ1-1, with D possibly TRBD1 on 5 matching bases. CDR3 length: 15 residues. The germline V gene encodes CDR1 LNHDA and CDR2 SQIVND (reference sequence). Trimming removed 7 bases from V and 4 bases from J, with 19 bases in between. The CDR3 nucleotides read TGTGCCAGTACCCTAACCTCAGGGATGGGCACTGAAGCTTTCTTT. Encoded protein: CASTLTSGMGTEAFF.

The chain is built from TRBV12-5 and TRBJ2-7, with TRBD1 matching over 9 bases. V shed 6 bases, J shed 4 bases, and the junction held 4 bases outside the gene matches. Per the germline V gene, CDR1 is LGHNT and CDR2 is FRNRAP. CDR3 length: 13 residues. CDR3 amino acids: CASGLGQGYEQYF. The CDR3, as DNA: TGTGCTAGTGGCCTTGGACAGGGGTACGAGCAGTACTTC.

The chain carries TRBV19 and TRBJ2-7, with TRBD1 matching 8 bases. Germline CDR1 is LNHDA and CDR2 is SQIVND (reference sequence). The J segment lost 5 bases and the V segment lost 4 bases, leaving 4 bases of the junction unmatched. The CDR3 length is 13 residues. The CDR3 protein is CASSNQGAHEQYF. CDR3 nucleotides: TGTGCCAGTAGTAACCAGGGGGCGCACGAGCAGTACTTC. The full variable domain, with the rest looked up from reference TRBV19 and TRBJ2-7, is DGGITQSPKYLFRKEGQNVTLSCEQNLNHDAMYWYRQDPGQGLRLIYYSQIVNDFQKGDIAEGYSVSREKKESFPLTVTSAQKNPTAFYLCASSNQGAHEQYFGPGTRLTVT.

The chain links TRBV4-1 to TRBJ1-5; D not certain. Germline loops: CDR1 MGHRA, CDR2 YSYEKL. The CDR3 spans 16 residues. Trimming stripped 1 base from V and 2 bases from J, with 12 bases between. CDR3 protein: CASSQALSQGNQPQHF. Here the CDR3 DNA reads TGCGCCAGCAGCCAAGCTCTTAGCCAGGGCAATCAGCCCCAGCATTTT.

The count of this clone is one. The same CDR3 arises from other DNA sequences in this sample as well. The V and J genes are TRBV5-1 and TRBJ2-3; no firm D call. Germline assignment: CDR1 SGHRS and CDR2 YFSETQ. CDR3 size: 13 residues. V lost 0 bases to trimming and J lost 0 bases, with 2 bases between them. This CDR3 is CASSLESTDTQYF. CDR3 nucleotides: TGCGCCAGCAGCTTGGAAAGCACAGATACGCAGTATTTT. Filled out from reference TRBV5-1 and TRBJ2-3, the complete variable domain reads KAGVTQTPRYLIKTRGQQVTLSCSPISGHRSVSWYQQTPGQGLQFLFEYFSETQRNKGNFPGRFSGRQFSNSRSEMNVSTLELGDSALYLCASSLESTDTQYFGPGTRLTVL.

The chain joins TRBV10-3 to TRBJ2-5; D is uncertain. This CDR3 is built from 13 residues. The ends were cut back, 0 bases at V and 8 bases at J, with 10 bases in the middle. The germline gives CDR1 ENHRY, CDR2 SYGVKD. CDR3 loop: CAISESGQLTQYF. The CDR3 bases are TGTGCCATCAGTGAGTCAGGGCAGCTCACCCAGTACTTC.

The chain is built from TRBV7-8 and TRBJ1-4; D gene uncertain. V dropped 5 bases and J dropped 3 bases, with 19 bases sitting between them. In germline, CDR1 is SGHVS, CDR2 FQNEAQ. This CDR3 comprises 17 residues. This chain's CDR3 is CASSDLFARQANEKLFF. CDR3 bases: TGTGCCAGCAGCGACCTATTCGCCCGACAAGCTAATGAAAAACTGTTTTTT.

CDR3 sequence reads: CASSLPAGNQETQYF. The CDR3 bases are TGTGCCAGCAGCTTACCAGCGGGGAATCAAGAGACCCAGTACTTC. The chain employs TRBV5-6 and TRBJ2-5; TRBD2 agrees at 7 bases. V gave up 2 bases and J gave up 2 bases; unmatched junction bases: 6. Germline V gene lookup returns CDR1 SGHDT and CDR2 YYEEEE. There are 15 residues in the CDR3.

The chain links TRBV5-1 to TRBJ2-3; 10 bases align to TRBD2. The germline CDR1 and CDR2 sequences are SGHRS and YFSETQ. The junction had 15 bases not matched to a gene; V was cut back by 5 bases and J by 3 bases. The CDR3 has 18 residues. CDR3 sequence reads: CASRSLLVSGGATDTQYF. CDR3 sequence (DNA): TGCGCCAGCAGGAGTTTATTGGTGAGCGGGGGGGCAACAGATACGCAGTATTTT. The whole variable domain, filled in from reference TRBV5-1 and TRBJ2-3, reads KAGVTQTPRYLIKTRGQQVTLSCSPISGHRSVSWYQQTPGQGLQFLFEYFSETQRNKGNFPGRFSGRQFSNSRSEMNVSTLELGDSALYLCASRSLLVSGGATDTQYFGPGTRLTVL.

The chain couples TRBV15 to TRBJ2-1; D might be TRBD2 (5 bases). The V and J ends lost 0 bases and 6 bases respectively, with 12 bases between them. CDR1 LNHNV and CDR2 YYDKDF come from the germline V gene (reference sequence). This CDR3 is 15 amino acids long. CDR3 protein: CATSRDGSPGNEQFF. CDR3 in DNA: TGTGCCACCAGCAGAGATGGGAGTCCGGGCAATGAGCAGTTCTTC.

This clone was picked up a small number of times. The chain couples TRBV6-6 to TRBJ1-1; 8 bases are a match to TRBD1. The CDR3 is 13 amino acids. J gave up 10 bases and V 7 bases, and 11 bases lay outside the gene matches. Germline CDR1 MNHNY, CDR2 SVGAGI (reference sequence). DNA for the CDR3: TGTGCCAGCAAAATGGACAGGGCGATTGGAGCTTTCTTT. Its translation: CASKMDRAIGAFF.

CDR3 amino acids: CASSSLGSSYEQYF. The CDR3 DNA reads TGTGCCAGCAGTTCGCTAGGGAGCTCCTACGAGCAGTACTTC. The chain is built from TRBV6-5 and TRBJ2-7; the D gene is possibly TRBD2 (5 bases). Germline CDR1 reads MNHEY; CDR2 reads SVGAGI. The CDR3 runs to 14 residues. Trimming removed 4 bases from V and 0 bases from J, with 10 bases in between.

The chain combines TRBV2 with TRBJ1-5; no firm D call. CDR1 is SNHLY, CDR2 FYNNEI, per germline. This CDR3 contains 17 residues. V was clipped by 1 base and J by 7 bases, with 20 bases between them. The CDR3 here is CASSEVSNRRAEQPQHF. The CDR3 DNA is TGTGCCAGCAGTGAAGTTTCGAACAGACGGGCAGAACAGCCCCAGCATTTT.

This clone was seen only once. The gene calls are TRBV29-1 and TRBJ1-2; D ambiguous. CDR1 and CDR2 (germline): SQVTM, ANQGSEA. V lost 0 bases to trimming and J lost 4 bases, with 9 bases between them. The CDR3 contains 13 residues. The CDR3 nucleotides read TGCAGCGTTGAAGATCCCTACACCTATGGCTACACCTTC. As protein: CSVEDPYTYGYTF. Variable domain in full (rest from reference TRBV29-1 and TRBJ1-2): SAVISQKPSRDICQRGTSLTIQCQVDSQVTMMFWYRQQPGQSLTLIATANQGSEATYESGFVIDKFPISRPNLTFSTLTVSNMSPEDSSIYLCSVEDPYTYGYTFGSGTRLTVV.

The table lists this clone with a count of one. This rearrangement joins TRBV15 to TRBJ2-7, with 8 bases fitting TRBD1. Germline V gene data show CDR1 as LNHNV and CDR2 as YYDKDF (reference sequence). The CDR3 consists of 17 residues. With V trimmed by 4 bases and J by 6 bases, 17 bases remained unmatched. CDR3 DNA: TGTGCCACCAGCAACCCAGGACAGGGAAATGTTTGGGGCGAGCAGTACTTC. Its translation: CATSNPGQGNVWGEQYF.

This chain connects TRBV5-5 to TRBJ2-3, with 7 bases aligning to TRBD2. Germline V gene sequence: CDR1 SGHKS, CDR2 YYEKEE (reference sequence). This CDR3 comprises 14 residues. The J segment lost 2 bases and the V segment lost 3 bases, leaving 3 bases of the junction unmatched. CDR3: CASSSGTNTDTQYF. DNA for the CDR3: TGTGCCAGCAGCTCCGGGACTAACACAGATACGCAGTATTTT. The whole variable domain, remainder taken from reference TRBV5-5 and TRBJ2-3, is DAGVTQSPTHLIKTRGQQVTLRCSPISGHKSVSWYQQVLGQGPQFIFQYYEKEERGRGNFPDRFSARQFPNYSSELNVNALLLGDSALYLCASSSGTNTDTQYFGPGTRLTVL.

This clone was detected once. This chain connects TRBV7-3 to TRBJ1-1, with TRBD1 matching 9 bases. The junction had 7 bases not matched to a gene; V was cut back by 6 bases and J by 8 bases. Germline assignment: CDR1 SGHTA and CDR2 FQGTGA. This CDR3 has 13 residues. CDR3 bases: TGTGCCAGCAGACGGGACAGGGATGGAGAAGCTTTCTTT. Translation gives CASRRDRDGEAFF.

The chain combines TRBV4-2 with TRBJ2-3, with 13 bases lining up with TRBD2. The V gene's germline CDR1 is LGHNA and CDR2 YNFKEQ. This CDR3 contains 15 residues. J gave up 9 bases and V 2 bases, and 5 bases lay outside the gene matches. This CDR3 is CASSQTSGGVSTQYF. The CDR3 DNA is TGTGCCAGCAGCCAAACTAGCGGGGGGGTATCGACGCAGTATTTT.

V is TRBV5-1 and J is TRBJ2-3, with 11 bases matching TRBD1. Trimming removed 1 base from V and 5 bases from J; junction bases left unmatched: 3. Germline assignment: CDR1 SGHRS and CDR2 YFSETQ. CDR3 length: 15 residues. This CDR3 reads CASSLRGQGGDTQYF. The CDR3 DNA reads TGCGCCAGCAGCTTGCGGGGACAGGGGGGAGATACGCAGTATTTT.

The rearrangement uses TRBV19 and TRBJ1-2; no clear D. The CDR3 covers 12 residues. V was trimmed by 6 bases and J by 8 bases, leaving 13 bases between them. Per the germline V gene, CDR1 is LNHDA and CDR2 is SQIVND (reference sequence). Here the CDR3 DNA reads TGTGCCAGTAGCGGGGAGATTGGCGGCTACACCTTC. Its protein product is CASSGEIGGYTF.

The chain joins TRBV18 to TRBJ1-6, with D tentatively TRBD1 (5 bases). V gave up 6 bases and J gave up 5 bases, with 11 bases separating them. The V gene's germline CDR1 is KGHSH and CDR2 LQKENI. The CDR3 totals 14 residues. The CDR3 region is CASSQRGNNSPLHF. Here the CDR3 DNA reads TGTGCCAGCTCCCAGCGGGGGAATAATTCACCCCTCCACTTT.

The rearrangement joins TRBV6-1 to TRBJ1-4; D perhaps matches TRBD1 (6 bases). V lost 7 bases, J lost 5 bases, and 14 bases lay in between. Looked up from germline, CDR1 is MNHNS and CDR2 is SASEGT. This CDR3 spans 14 amino acids. The CDR3 DNA reads as TGTGCCAGCAAAGACAGGTCGCAAAATGAAAAACTGTTTTTT. This codes for CASKDRSQNEKLFF.

The chain recombines TRBV19 with TRBJ1-2; 8 nucleotides match TRBD1. Germline CDR1 reads LNHDA; CDR2 reads SQIVND (reference sequence). After removal of 8 bases from V and 5 bases from J, the junction contained 13 bases not matched to a gene. The CDR3 length is 15 residues. The CDR3: CASGRPGGPFYGYTF. CDR3 bases: TGTGCCAGTGGAAGGCCAGGGGGCCCTTTTTATGGCTACACCTTC.

This chain links TRBV5-6 with TRBJ2-1; D is perhaps TRBD1 (6 bases). The CDR3 loop spans 16 amino acids. V dropped 2 bases and J dropped 3 bases, with 15 bases sitting between them. Germline V CDR1 and CDR2: SGHDT, YYEEEE. As DNA, the CDR3 is TGTGCCAGCAGCTTTTACGGGACAAACGACTACAATGAGCAGTTCTTC. This gives the protein CASSFYGTNDYNEQFF.

The rearrangement uses TRBV4-1 and TRBJ2-3; D unclear. The CDR3 runs 10 residues. V was shortened by 8 bases and J by 6 bases, with 6 bases between the two germline ends. Germline CDR1 is MGHRA and CDR2 is YSYEKL. The CDR3 DNA is TGCGCCAGCGGCGGTGATACGCAGTATTTT. Residues: CASGGDTQYF.

The chain has TRBV10-2 and TRBJ2-7; 9 bases are a match to TRBD1. CDR3 length equals 15 residues. Germline loops: CDR1 WSHSY, CDR2 SAAADI. Losses at the gene ends were 7 bases for V and 1 base for J; bases not matched to a gene: 8. The CDR3 bases are TGCGCCAGCATAAGCCCGGGGACAGGGTCCTACGAGCAGTACTTC. Its protein is CASISPGTGSYEQYF.

The chain joins TRBV19 to TRBJ1-3; no definite D call. There are 13 residues in the CDR3. Trimming took 4 bases from V and 0 from J, leaving 4 bases between them. CDR1 and CDR2 from the germline V gene are LNHDA and SQIVND (reference sequence). The CDR3 DNA follows: TGTGCCAGTAGTAGGTTCTCTGGAAACACCATATATTTT. Its translation is CASSRFSGNTIYF.

The chain uses TRBV7-3 and TRBJ2-1, with D maybe TRBD1 (5 bases). Trimming cost V 2 bases and J 7 bases, with 18 bases left between them. This CDR3 region has 16 residues. In germline, CDR1 is SGHTA, CDR2 FQGTGA. The CDR3 DNA is TGTGCCAGCAGCTTACACAGGCCAGGGAATGGAAATGAGCAGTTCTTC. Residues: CASSLHRPGNGNEQFF.